The rows below give T cell receptor beta chains drawn from one sample of a study of CD8 T cells in Susac syndrome. TCRdb called the immunoSEQ multiplex PCR reads again in MiXCR, with one record for every CDR3 protein. In the table there are 100,000 to 150,000 distinct CDR3 sequences, around 94% of which are singletons. Sequenced material: CD8+ T cells from PBMCs. These receptors all come from a human donor with Susac syndrome. Each CDR3 is given with its conserved first and last residue. D genes are given only for firm matches. The size entry is marked missing in some rows and otherwise reads once, few, many or a size class.

>NA|NA|TRBJ1-2|TRBV14
CASSQDLDTNYGYTF
TGTGCCAGCAGCCAAGATCTGGACACTAACTATGGCTACACCTTC
>NA|TRBD1|TRBJ2-7|TRBV7-9
CASSYGQGPGYEQYF
TGTGCCAGCAGCTACGGACAGGGTCCTGGCTACGAGCAGTACTTC
>NA|NA|TRBJ2-7|TRBV4-3
CASSQGQGGEQYF
TGCGCCAGCAGCCAAGGCCAAGGAGGGGAGCAGTACTTC
>NA|NA|TRBJ2-7|TRBV6-5
CASSYYGDDYEQYF
TGTGCCAGCAGTTATTACGGGGACGACTACGAGCAGTACTTC
>NA|NA|TRBJ2-2|TRBV9
CASRPNGGELFF
TGTGCCAGCAGGCCTAACGGCGGGGAGCTGTTTTTT
>NA|TRBD2|TRBJ2-1|TRBV2
CASTLRREGYNEQFF
TGTGCCAGCACCCTAAGGCGGGAGGGTTACAATGAGCAGTTCTTC
>NA|NA|TRBJ2-3|TRBV19
CASSMVERDTQYF
TGTGCCAGTAGTATGGTGGAGAGAGATACGCAGTATTTT
>NA|NA|TRBJ2-5|TRBV7-6
CASSLADPGTETQYF
TGTGCCAGCAGCTTAGCAGACCCCGGTACGGAGACCCAGTACTTC
>NA|TRBD1|TRBJ2-7|TRBV5-6
CASSSPSGTVSYEQYF
TGTGCCAGCAGCTCCCCTTCCGGGACAGTCTCCTACGAGCAGTACTTC
>NA|NA|TRBJ1-1|TRBV19
CASMGTWNTEAFF
TGTGCCAGTATGGGCACCTGGAACACTGAAGCTTTCTTT
>NA|TRBD1|TRBJ1-2|TRBV2
CASSGGTGDFGYTF
TGTGCCAGCAGTGGTGGGACAGGGGATTTTGGCTACACCTTC
>NA|TRBD2|TRBJ2-5|TRBV4-1
CASSLAGGEETQYF
TGCGCCAGCAGCTTAGCGGGAGGCGAGGAGACCCAGTACTTC
>NA|NA|TRBJ1-1|TRBV28
CASRREGATEAFF
TGTGCCAGCCGACGGGAGGGCGCCACTGAAGCTTTCTTT
>NA|NA|TRBJ2-3|TRBV7-9
CASSLTRGSTDTQYF
TGTGCCAGCAGCTTAACGCGGGGAAGCACAGATACGCAGTATTTT
>NA|NA|TRBJ2-7|TRBV7-2
CASSLQGSVHEQYF
TGTGCCAGCAGCTTGCAGGGTTCGGTGCACGAGCAGTACTTC
>NA|NA|TRBJ1-1|TRBV6-5
CASSYAPLVTEAFF
TGTGCCAGCAGTTACGCACCGCTGGTCACTGAAGCTTTCTTT
>NA|NA|TRBJ2-2|TRBV4-3
CASSRGDSHTGELFF
TGCGCCAGCAGCCGGGGGGACAGTCACACCGGGGAGCTGTTTTTT
>once|TRBD1|TRBJ1-4|TRBV14
CASSRGTGPSEKLFF
TGTGCCAGCAGCCGCGGGACAGGACCCAGTGAAAAACTGTTTTTT
>NA|NA|TRBJ2-7|TRBV6-5
CASSYGPRQSGYEQYF
TGTGCCAGCAGTTACGGTCCTCGGCAGTCGGGCTACGAGCAGTACTTC
>NA|NA|TRBJ1-5|TRBV30
CAWSGGVANQPQHF
TGTGCCTGGAGTGGGGGGGTGGCTAATCAGCCCCAGCATTTT
>NA|TRBD2|TRBJ2-3|TRBV12-3/TRBV12-4
CASSPQRGPSDTQYF
TGTGCCAGCAGTCCCCAGCGGGGGCCATCAGATACGCAGTATTTT
>NA|NA|TRBJ1-1|TRBV18
CASSQTPPHLMNTEAFF
TGTGCCAGCTCACAGACGCCCCCGCACCTCATGAACACTGAAGCTTTCTTT
>NA|NA|TRBJ2-1|TRBV12-3/TRBV12-4
CASSLGSYEQFF
TGTGCCAGCAGTTTGGGTAGCTATGAGCAGTTCTTC
>NA|NA|TRBJ1-1|TRBV7-9
CASSPELPGATEAFF
TGTGCCAGCAGCCCAGAGTTGCCGGGTGCCACTGAAGCTTTCTTT
>NA|NA|TRBJ1-2|TRBV9
CASSVLPTDGYTF
TGTGCCAGCAGCGTTCTCCCGACCGATGGCTACACCTTC
>NA|NA|TRBJ2-2|TRBV6-2/TRBV6-3
CASSSGLTTGELFF
TGTGCCAGCAGTTCAGGACTCACCACCGGGGAGCTGTTTTTT
>NA|NA|TRBJ2-2|TRBV6-5
CASSYSAQGPNTGELFF
TGTGCCAGCAGTTACTCAGCCCAGGGACCAAACACCGGGGAGCTGTTTTTT
>NA|NA|TRBJ2-5|TRBV20-1
CSARDGSFQETQYF
TGCAGTGCGCGGGACGGGAGCTTCCAAGAGACCCAGTACTTC
>NA|NA|TRBJ2-7|TRBV30
CAWSDLALNGEQYF
TGTGCCTGGAGTGACCTAGCACTCAACGGGGAGCAGTACTTC
>NA|NA|TRBJ2-5|TRBV6-5
CASSYSEGAAETQYF
TGTGCCAGCAGTTACTCGGAGGGGGCGGCGGAGACCCAGTACTTC
>NA|NA|TRBJ1-1|TRBV5-1
CASRPPSDTEAFF
TGCGCCAGCAGGCCCCCAAGCGACACTGAAGCTTTCTTT
>NA|NA|TRBJ1-1|TRBV3-1
CASSPRTDLELTEAFF
TGTGCCAGCAGCCCCCGGACAGACCTTGAACTGACTGAAGCTTTCTTT
>NA|NA|TRBJ2-3|TRBV29-1
CSVDLSPGPDTQYF
TGCAGCGTCGACCTCTCCCCAGGTCCAGATACGCAGTATTTT
>NA|NA|TRBJ2-1|TRBV25-1
CASSDSKRVDNEQFF
TGTGCCAGCAGTGATTCAAAGCGTGTGGACAATGAGCAGTTCTTC
>once|NA|TRBJ2-5|TRBV7-9
CASSPQSRAPQETQYF
TGTGCCAGCAGCCCCCAATCTAGGGCCCCCCAAGAGACCCAGTACTTC
>NA|TRBD2|TRBJ2-1|TRBV30
CAWSVRGGSEQFF
TGTGCCTGGAGTGTACGGGGCGGGAGTGAGCAGTTCTTC
>once|NA|TRBJ2-7|TRBV7-6
CASSLEPVGVSPSYAQYF
TGTGCCAGCAGCTTAGAACCAGTTGGGGTCAGCCCCTCCTACGCGCAGTACTTC
>NA|NA|TRBJ1-2|TRBV9
CASSTLSDRVYGYTF
TGTGCCAGCAGCACCCTTTCGGACAGAGTCTATGGCTACACCTTC
>NA|NA|TRBJ2-7|TRBV5-4
CASSLGGESYEQYF
TGTGCCAGCAGCTTGGGGGGCGAGTCCTACGAGCAGTACTTC
>NA|NA|TRBJ2-7|TRBV28
CASSTPSRDTYYEQYF
TGTGCCAGCAGTACCCCGAGCAGGGATACCTACTACGAGCAGTACTTC
>NA|NA|TRBJ2-7|TRBV12-3/TRBV12-4
CASSFGQAEGDEQYF
TGTGCCAGCAGTTTCGGTCAGGCAGAGGGCGACGAGCAGTACTTC
>NA|NA|TRBJ1-2|TRBV5-1
CASSGRGGANYGYTF
TGCGCCAGCAGCGGACGGGGAGGGGCGAACTATGGCTACACCTTC
>NA|TRBD2|TRBJ2-7|TRBV27
CASSPPGLSNEQYF
TGTGCCAGCAGCCCCCCGGGACTATCCAACGAGCAGTACTTC
>NA|NA|TRBJ1-2|TRBV20-1
CSARDQGPNYGYTF
TGCAGTGCTAGAGATCAGGGACCTAACTATGGCTACACCTTC
>NA|NA|TRBJ1-4|TRBV9
CASSRTETNEKLFF
TGTGCCAGCAGCCGGACAGAAACTAATGAAAAACTGTTTTTT
>NA|TRBD2|TRBJ2-5|TRBV20-1
CSASGPGLAGVSETQYF
TGCAGTGCTAGTGGCCCCGGACTAGCGGGAGTCTCTGAGACCCAGTACTTC
>NA|NA|TRBJ1-1|TRBV2
CASTGGHTVYNTEAFF
TGTGCCAGCACTGGCGGTCATACCGTATACAACACTGAAGCTTTCTTT
>NA|NA|TRBJ2-1|TRBV7-6
CASSFTGYNEQFF
TGTGCCAGCAGCTTCACAGGGTACAATGAGCAGTTCTTC
>NA|NA|TRBJ2-6|TRBV10-3
CAISEGDLTGANVLTF
TGTGCCATCAGTGAAGGGGACTTAACTGGGGCCAACGTCCTGACTTTC
>NA|NA|TRBJ2-6|TRBV11-2
CASSLEPSLAGANVLTF
TGTGCCAGCAGCTTAGAGCCATCTCTAGCTGGGGCCAACGTCCTGACTTTC